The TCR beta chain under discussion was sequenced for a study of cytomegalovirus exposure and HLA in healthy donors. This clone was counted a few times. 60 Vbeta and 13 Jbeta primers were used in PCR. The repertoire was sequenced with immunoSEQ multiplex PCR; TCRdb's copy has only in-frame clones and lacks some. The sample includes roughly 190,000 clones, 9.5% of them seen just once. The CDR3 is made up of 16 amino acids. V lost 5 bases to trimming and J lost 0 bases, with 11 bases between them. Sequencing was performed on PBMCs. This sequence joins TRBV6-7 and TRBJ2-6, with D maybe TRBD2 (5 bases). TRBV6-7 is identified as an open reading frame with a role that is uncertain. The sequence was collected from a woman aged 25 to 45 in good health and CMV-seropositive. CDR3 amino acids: CASSPGLLSGANVLTF. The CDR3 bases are TGTGCCAGCAGTCCGGGGTTACTCTCTGGGGCCAACGTCCTGACTTTC.